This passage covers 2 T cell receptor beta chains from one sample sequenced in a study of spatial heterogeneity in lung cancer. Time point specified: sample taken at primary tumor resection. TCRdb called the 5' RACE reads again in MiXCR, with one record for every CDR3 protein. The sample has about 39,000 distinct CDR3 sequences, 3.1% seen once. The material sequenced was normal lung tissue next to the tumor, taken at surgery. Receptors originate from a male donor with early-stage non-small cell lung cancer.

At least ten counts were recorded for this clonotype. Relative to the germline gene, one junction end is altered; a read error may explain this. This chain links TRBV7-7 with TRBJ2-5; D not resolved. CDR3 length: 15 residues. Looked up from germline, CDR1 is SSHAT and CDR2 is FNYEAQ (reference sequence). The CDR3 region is CASSLDGSFSETQYF. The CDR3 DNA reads TGTGCTAGCAGCTTAGATGGTAGCTTCTCGGAGACCCAGTACTTC.

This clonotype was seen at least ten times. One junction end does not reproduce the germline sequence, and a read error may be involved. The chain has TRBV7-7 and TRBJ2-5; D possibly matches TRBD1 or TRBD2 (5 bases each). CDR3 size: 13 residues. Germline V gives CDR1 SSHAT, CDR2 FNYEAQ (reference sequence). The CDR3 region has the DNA TGTGCTAGCAGCATAACTAGGGGAGAGACCCAGTACTTC. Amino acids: CASSITRGETQYF. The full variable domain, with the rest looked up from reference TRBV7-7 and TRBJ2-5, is GAGVSQSPRYKVTKRGQDVTLRCDPISSHATLYWYQQALGQGPEFLTYFNYEAQPDKSGLPSDRFSAERPEGSISTLTIQRTEQRDSAMYRCASSITRGETQYFGPGTRLLVL.